This TCR beta chain was identified during a study of blood T cell repertoires in COVID-19. Turning to the study itself: The United States, Italy and Spain were the sources of the acute and convalescent COVID-19 samples.

This CDR3 spans 13 amino acids. Followed over time, Seattle patients had been enrolled while infection was active. In the source study's methods: Amplification with reference gene primers provided the estimates of nucleated cell counts. TCRdb's table, derived via immunoSEQ multiplex PCR, lists solely in-frame clones and lacks some. V, J and clone size are taken as reported in that table, and D and trimming were inferred from the DNA itself. The data show more than 95,000 clones, 92% seen once. The sequencing sample was made of peripheral blood. The receptor's source is a man between 50 and 59 years old with COVID-19, enrolled during active disease. The rearrangement joins TRBV21-1 to TRBJ1-2; the table's TRBD1 call for D was not verified on the DNA. TRBV21-1 constitutes a pseudogene. This CDR3 is CASSPGGGHGYTF. CDR3 DNA sequence: TGTGCCAGCAGCCCTGGTGGGGGCCATGGCTACACCTTC.